The T cell receptor (beta chain) under discussion was sequenced for a study of T cell responses to AZD1222 COVID-19 vaccine. General study results and limits: Unmutated variant regions reportedly attract nearly half of all spike-specific TCRs.

Of note for this clone: The target antigen is unknown.

Produced via immunoSEQ multiplex PCR; TCRdb's table is partial and in-frame only. This sample has roughly 150,000 clones, with around nine tenths found just once. The CDR3 has 11 amino acids. Germline values: CDR1 DFQATT, CDR2 SNEGSKA (reference sequence). The receptor was isolated from an adult in good health. The V gene is TRBV20-1, the J gene TRBJ1-4; no firm D call. The source was peripheral blood, collected on day 0 of AZD1222 vaccination. The CDR3 region is CSAESGEKLFF. The CDR3 DNA sequence: TGCAGCGCCGAGAGTGGGGAAAAACTGTTTTTT.